The subject of this entry is one T cell receptor beta chain. Its antigen is unknown. RNA extraction and reverse transcription yielded cDNA as sequencing template. TCRdb keeps only in-frame clones here, not all; method: immunoSEQ multiplex PCR. The sample holds about 190,000 clones, about 60% seen once. This sample was taken from a study of CD8+ T cells in alopecia areata. General study points: A great number of expanded lesional clones endured in scalp and blood during tofacitinib.

The germline V gene encodes CDR1 SGHRS and CDR2 YFSETQ. V shed 3 bases and J 5 bases; nucleotides not matched to a gene: 7. This CDR3 has 14 amino acids. Sample treatment: oral pan-JAK inhibitor, 5-10 mg twice daily. PBMCs yielded sorted CD4+ and CD8+ T cells. The material sequenced was CD4+ T cells sorted from blood, taken at week 4, from a patient treated with tofacitinib. The rearrangement links TRBV5-1 to TRBJ2-7, with 8 bases fitting TRBD2. This sequence was found in a human donor with alopecia areata. CDR3 in amino acids: CASSSVAGSDEQYF. As DNA, the CDR3 is TGCGCCAGCAGCTCGGTAGCGGGATCGGACGAGCAGTACTTC.